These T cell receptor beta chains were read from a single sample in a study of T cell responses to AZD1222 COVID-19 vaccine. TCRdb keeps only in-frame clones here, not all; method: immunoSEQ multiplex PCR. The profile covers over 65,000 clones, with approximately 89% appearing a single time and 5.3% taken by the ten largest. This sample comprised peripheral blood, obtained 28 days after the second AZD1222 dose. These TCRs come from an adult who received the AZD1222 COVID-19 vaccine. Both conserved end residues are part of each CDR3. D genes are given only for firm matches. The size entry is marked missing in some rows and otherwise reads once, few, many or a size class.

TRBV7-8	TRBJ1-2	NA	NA	CASSSSSPGDYGYTF	TGTGCCAGCAGCTCCTCGTCCCCGGGGGACTATGGCTACACCTTC
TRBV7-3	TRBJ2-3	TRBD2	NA	CASSFLAGSTDTQYF	TGTGCCAGCAGCTTCCTAGCGGGGAGCACAGATACGCAGTATTTT
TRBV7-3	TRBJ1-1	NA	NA	CASRADLNTEAFF	TGTGCCAGCAGAGCAGACCTTAACACTGAAGCTTTCTTT
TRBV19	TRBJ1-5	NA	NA	CASSIWDFSNQPQHF	TGTGCCAGTAGTATATGGGATTTTAGCAATCAGCCCCAGCATTTT
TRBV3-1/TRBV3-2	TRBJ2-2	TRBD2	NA	CASSPLAGENTGELFF	TGTGCCAGCAGCCCGCTAGCGGGGGAGAACACCGGGGAGCTGTTTTTT
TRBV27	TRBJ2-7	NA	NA	CASSLLEGVGEQYF	TGTGCCAGCAGTTTATTGGAGGGGGTGGGGGAGCAGTACTTC
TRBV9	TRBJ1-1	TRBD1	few	CASSGLTGTNTEAFF	TGTGCCAGCAGCGGACTGACAGGGACCAACACTGAAGCTTTCTTT
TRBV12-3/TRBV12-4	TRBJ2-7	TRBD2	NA	CASRLAGSYEQYF	TGTGCCAGCAGACTAGCGGGGTCCTACGAGCAGTACTTC
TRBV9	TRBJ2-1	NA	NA	CASGGDIWDEQFF	TGTGCCAGCGGAGGGGACATATGGGATGAGCAGTTCTTC
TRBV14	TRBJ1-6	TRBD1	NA	CASSQEGQGIPLHF	TGTGCCAGCAGCCAAGAGGGACAGGGAATACCCCTCCACTTT
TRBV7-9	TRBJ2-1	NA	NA	CASGFGFGDNEQFF	TGTGCCAGCGGCTTCGGTTTCGGAGACAATGAGCAGTTCTTC
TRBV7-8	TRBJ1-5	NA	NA	CASSLAGAGNQPQHF	TGTGCCAGCAGCTTAGCGGGGGCAGGCAATCAGCCCCAGCATTTT
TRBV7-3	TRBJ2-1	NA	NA	CASSLMAADNEQFF	TGTGCCAGCAGCTTAATGGCAGCAGACAATGAGCAGTTCTTC
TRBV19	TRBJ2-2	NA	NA	CASSDRPNTGELFF	TGTGCCAGTAGTGACAGGCCGAACACCGGGGAGCTGTTTTTT
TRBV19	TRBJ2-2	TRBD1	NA	CASRARTGTNTGELFF	TGTGCCAGTAGGGCTAGGACAGGGACGAACACCGGGGAGCTGTTTTTT
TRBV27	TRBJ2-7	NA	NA	CASSPSGNEQYF	TGTGCCAGCAGTCCCAGTGGGAACGAGCAGTACTTC
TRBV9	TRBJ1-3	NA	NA	CASSVSWGSGNTIYF	TGTGCCAGCAGCGTGTCTTGGGGCTCTGGAAACACCATATATTTT
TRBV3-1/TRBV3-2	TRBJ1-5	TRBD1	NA	CASSQGQGSNQPQHF	TGTGCCAGCAGCCAAGGACAGGGTAGCAATCAGCCCCAGCATTTT
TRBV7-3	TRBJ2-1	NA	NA	CASSLIRGTRNEQFF	TGTGCCAGCAGCTTAATACGGGGGACGAGGAATGAGCAGTTCTTC
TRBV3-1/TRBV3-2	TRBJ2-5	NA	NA	CASSQDPQNQETQYF	TGTGCCAGCAGCCAAGATCCCCAGAACCAAGAGACCCAGTACTTC
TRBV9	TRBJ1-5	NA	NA	CASSVGQGSNQPQHF	TGTGCCAGCAGCGTAGGTCAGGGGAGCAATCAGCCCCAGCATTTT
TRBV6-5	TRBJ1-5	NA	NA	CASSYEYSGQPQHF	TGTGCCAGCAGTTACGAGTACAGTGGGCAGCCCCAGCATTTT
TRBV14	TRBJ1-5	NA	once	CASSQDSNQPQHF	TGTGCCAGCAGCCAGGACAGTAATCAGCCCCAGCATTTT
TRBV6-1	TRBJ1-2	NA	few	CASSERGGRGYGYTF	TGTGCCAGCAGTGAGAGGGGAGGGAGGGGCTATGGCTACACCTTC
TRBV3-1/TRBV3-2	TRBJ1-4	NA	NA	CASSHRERNEKLFF	TGTGCCAGCAGCCATCGCGAGAGGAATGAAAAACTGTTTTTT
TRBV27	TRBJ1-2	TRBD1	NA	CASSLSRQGNYGYTF	TGTGCCAGCAGTTTATCGAGACAGGGGAACTATGGCTACACCTTC
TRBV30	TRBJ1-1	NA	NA	CAWRGARLGTPDTEAFF	TGTGCCTGGAGGGGAGCCCGACTCGGGACTCCAGACACTGAAGCTTTCTTT
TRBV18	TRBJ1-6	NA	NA	CASSPPGREPYSPLHF	TGTGCCAGCTCACCACCGGGCAGGGAACCCTATTCACCCCTCCACTTT
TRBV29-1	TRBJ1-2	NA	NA	CSVERADHLNYGYTF	TGCAGCGTTGAGAGAGCCGACCACCTAAACTATGGCTACACCTTC
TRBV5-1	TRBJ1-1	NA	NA	CASSLAWNTEAFF	TGCGCCAGCAGCTTGGCGTGGAACACTGAAGCTTTCTTT
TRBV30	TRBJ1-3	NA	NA	CAWSVNSGNTIYF	TGTGCCTGGAGTGTAAATTCTGGAAACACCATATATTTT
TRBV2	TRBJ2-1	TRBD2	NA	CASSVGLAGGDNEQFF	TGTGCCAGCAGTGTCGGGCTAGCGGGGGGCGACAATGAGCAGTTCTTC
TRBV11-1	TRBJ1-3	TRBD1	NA	CASSVGQGTAGNTIYF	TGTGCCAGCAGCGTCGGACAGGGGACCGCTGGAAACACCATATATTTT
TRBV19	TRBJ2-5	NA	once	CASSPSARVWETQYF	TGTGCCAGTAGTCCCAGTGCTCGGGTCTGGGAGACCCAGTACTTC
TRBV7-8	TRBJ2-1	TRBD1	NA	CASSLDRTGAYNEQFF	TGTGCCAGCAGCTTAGATCGGACAGGGGCGTACAATGAGCAGTTCTTC
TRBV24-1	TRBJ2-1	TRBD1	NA	CATSDLRTGGYNEQFF	TGTGCCACCAGTGATCTCAGGACAGGGGGCTACAATGAGCAGTTCTTC
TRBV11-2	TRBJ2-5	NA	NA	CASSQSDRTWFIGQYF	TGTGCCAGCAGCCAATCCGACAGAACCTGGTTTATCGGCCAGTACTTC
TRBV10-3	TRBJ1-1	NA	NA	CAARQGADTEAFF	TGTGCCGCCAGGCAGGGCGCGGACACTGAAGCTTTCTTT
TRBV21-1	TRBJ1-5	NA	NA	CASSKVTRGRGSNQPQHF	TGTGCCAGCAGCAAAGTGACCAGGGGGCGCGGGAGCAATCAGCCCCAGCATTTT
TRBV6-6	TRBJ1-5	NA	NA	CASRRTTGRADNQPQHF	TGTGCCAGCAGACGAACCACAGGGAGGGCGGACAATCAGCCCCAGCATTTT
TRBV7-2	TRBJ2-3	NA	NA	CASSLGSLAQYF	TGTGCCAGCAGCTTAGGTAGCTTAGCGCAGTATTTT
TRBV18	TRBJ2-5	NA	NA	CASSPPGSPETQYF	TGTGCCAGCTCACCACCGGGCAGTCCTGAGACCCAGTACTTC